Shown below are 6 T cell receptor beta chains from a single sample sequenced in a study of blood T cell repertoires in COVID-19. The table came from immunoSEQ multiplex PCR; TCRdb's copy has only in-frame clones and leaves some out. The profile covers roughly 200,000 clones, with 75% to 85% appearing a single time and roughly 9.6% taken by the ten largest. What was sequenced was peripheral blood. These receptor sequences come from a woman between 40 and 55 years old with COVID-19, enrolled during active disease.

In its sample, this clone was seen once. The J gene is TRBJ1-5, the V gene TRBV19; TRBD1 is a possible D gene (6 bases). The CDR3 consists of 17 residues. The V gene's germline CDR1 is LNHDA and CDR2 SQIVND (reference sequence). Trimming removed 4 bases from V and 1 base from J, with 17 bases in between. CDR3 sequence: CASSTLSGTSSNQPQHF. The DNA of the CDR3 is TGTGCCAGTAGTACCCTCTCCGGGACATCGAGCAATCAGCCCCAGCATTTT.

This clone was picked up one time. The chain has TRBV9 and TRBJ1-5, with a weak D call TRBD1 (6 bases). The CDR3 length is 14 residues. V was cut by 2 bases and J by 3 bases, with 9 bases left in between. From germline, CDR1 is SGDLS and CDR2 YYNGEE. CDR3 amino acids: CASSVGQNNQPQHF. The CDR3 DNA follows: TGTGCCAGCAGCGTCGGACAGAACAATCAGCCCCAGCATTTT.

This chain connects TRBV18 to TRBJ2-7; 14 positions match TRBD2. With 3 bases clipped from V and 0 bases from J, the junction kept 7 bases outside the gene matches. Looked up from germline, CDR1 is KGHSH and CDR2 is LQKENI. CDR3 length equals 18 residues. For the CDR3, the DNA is TGTGCCAGCTCACCGACTGCTGGGACTAGCGGGGGCTCCTACGAGCAGTACTTC. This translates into CASSPTAGTSGGSYEQYF.

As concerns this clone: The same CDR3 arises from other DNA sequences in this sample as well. CDR3 sequence reads: CASSAGTGNDEQYF. DNA for the CDR3: TGCGCCAGCAGCGCCGGGACAGGAAACGACGAGCAGTACTTC. V usage is TRBV5-1 and J usage is TRBJ2-7; 8 positions match TRBD1. The V segment lost 4 bases and the J segment 5 bases; nucleotides outside the gene matches: 8. CDR1 is SGHRS and CDR2 is YFSETQ in the germline V gene. The CDR3 runs 14 residues.

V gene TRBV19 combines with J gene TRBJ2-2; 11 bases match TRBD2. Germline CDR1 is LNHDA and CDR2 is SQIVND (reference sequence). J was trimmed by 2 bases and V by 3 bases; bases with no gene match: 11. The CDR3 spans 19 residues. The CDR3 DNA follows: TGTGCCAGTAGTATTCATTGGACTAGCGGGCAAAGTAACACCGGGGAGCTGTTTTTT. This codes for CASSIHWTSGQSNTGELFF.

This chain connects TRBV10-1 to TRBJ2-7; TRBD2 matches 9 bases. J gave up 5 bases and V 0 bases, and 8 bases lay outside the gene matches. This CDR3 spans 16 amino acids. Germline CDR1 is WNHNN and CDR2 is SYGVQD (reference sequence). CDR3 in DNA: TGCGCCAGCAGTGAGTCGGGTGCCGGACTAGCGAACGAGCAGTACTTC. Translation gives CASSESGAGLANEQYF.